The 21 T cell receptor beta chains below were found in one sample sequenced in a study of T-cell memory formation after mild COVID-19 (dated by TCRdb to the early 2020s). The library was produced with 5' RACE. The sequencer listed for this sample is Illumina NovaSeq 6000. Using fastp at Q25 and MiXCR, TCRdb reprocessed the public reads and kept productive beta chains. When rows share a CDR3 protein, they turn into one entry using the most common DNA and genes. This sample has about 160,000 distinct CDR3 sequences in its table, and 25% to 40% of those were observed once. About 11% of the sample is held by the ten biggest clonotypes. Material: PBMCs or a T cell subset sorted from them (not recorded which). These receptors were taken from an adult woman who had mild COVID-19 (a few samples of this study predate the infection). The sample titles of this study are shuffled in the database, so cell type and time point are left out; the donor was told from shared clones.

This clonotype appeared a few times. The V call is TRBV6-5, the J call TRBJ1-1, with D tentatively TRBD1 (5 bases). The V end was cut by 8 bases, the J end by 1 base, with 14 bases between. This CDR3 is built from 14 residues. Germline CDR1 reads MNHEY; CDR2 reads SVGAGI. The CDR3 loop reads CASVGRRGNTEAFF. CDR3 in DNA: TGTGCCAGCGTGGGACGGAGGGGGAACACTGAAGCTTTCTTT.

This clonotype was picked up a small number of times. The V call is TRBV10-3, the J call TRBJ2-7; TRBD2 might be the D (6 bases). V shed 2 bases and J shed 3 bases, with 8 bases lying between them. Germline-derived CDR1 and CDR2 are ENHRY and SYGVKD. This CDR3 region has 13 residues. The CDR3 sequence: CAISELGGYEQYF. Here the CDR3 DNA reads TGTGCCATCAGTGAGCTGGGGGGCTACGAGCAGTACTTC.

This clonotype was observed a handful of times. The chain uses TRBV10-3 and TRBJ1-6; a possible D gene is TRBD1 (6 bases). Germline V CDR1 and CDR2: ENHRY, SYGVKD. The length of the CDR3 is 15 residues. V lost 10 bases and J 5 bases, leaving 18 bases between the germline ends. The CDR3 DNA sequence: TGTGCCACTTCACTTCGGGGGGCAGATAATTCACCCCTCCACTTT. Amino acid sequence: CATSLRGADNSPLHF.

This clonotype was seen a few times. The chain combines TRBV5-1 with TRBJ1-4, with D hard to call. The CDR3 covers 15 residues. The germline V and J ends were trimmed by 3 bases and 7 bases, with 16 bases remaining between them. Germline V gene sequence: CDR1 SGHRS, CDR2 YFSETQ. CDR3 coding DNA: TGCGCCAGCAGCTCGCTTCCCGATGGAGGTGAAAAACTGTTTTTT. Translating gives CASSSLPDGGEKLFF.

The table lists this clonotype with a few counts. The chain couples TRBV20-1 to TRBJ1-2; 7 bases match TRBD1. From germline, CDR1 is DFQATT and CDR2 SNEGSKA (reference sequence). The CDR3 consists of 16 residues. The trim removed 4 bases at V and 5 bases at J, leaving 16 bases unmatched. The CDR3 protein is CSANPPERGPLYGYTF. The CDR3 DNA follows: TGCAGTGCTAACCCTCCTGAGAGGGGGCCCTTATATGGCTACACCTTC.

This clonotype was picked up a small number of times. This rearrangement joins TRBV5-1 to TRBJ2-2, with a weak D call TRBD1 (5 bases). The CDR3 loop spans 16 amino acids. The germline V gene encodes CDR1 SGHRS and CDR2 YFSETQ. Between the trimmed V and J ends, which lost 0 bases and 0 bases, there was a span of 9 bases. The CDR3 region is CASSLEGPSNTGELFF. CDR3 sequence (DNA): TGCGCCAGCAGCTTGGAGGGGCCTTCGAACACCGGGGAGCTGTTTTTT.

The rearrangement links TRBV6-1 to TRBJ2-4; the D gene is possibly TRBD1 (6 bases). The V end lost 5 bases, the J end lost 8 bases, and 13 bases lay between the germline ends. The germline V gene encodes CDR1 MNHNS and CDR2 SASEGT. The CDR3 consists of 13 residues. The CDR3: CASSRQVEDIQYF. The CDR3 DNA reads as TGTGCCAGCAGTAGACAGGTCGAAGACATTCAGTACTTC.

Only a few counts were recorded for this clonotype. V usage is TRBV7-2 and J usage is TRBJ1-2; D not resolved. Deletions cut 5 bases from V and 8 bases from J, with 15 bases between. This CDR3 spans 13 amino acids. Germline CDR1 SGHTA, CDR2 FQGNSA. CDR3 amino acids: CASSPAPFGGYTF. As DNA, the CDR3 is TGTGCCAGCAGCCCAGCCCCCTTTGGGGGCTACACCTTC.

The V call is TRBV24-1, the J call TRBJ2-1; 8 bases line up with TRBD2. The germline V gene has CDR1 KGHDR and CDR2 SFDVKD. Unmatched junction bases numbered 5, after V lost 3 bases and J lost 8 bases. The CDR3 has 14 amino acids. The CDR3: CATSDPGGGDEQFF. The CDR3 region has the DNA TGTGCCACCAGTGATCCCGGGGGGGGCGATGAGCAGTTCTTC.

The gene calls are TRBV24-1 and TRBJ2-3; 9 bases line up with TRBD1. Germline assignment: CDR1 KGHDR and CDR2 SFDVKD. The J segment lost 1 base and the V segment lost 4 bases, leaving 8 bases of the junction unmatched. This CDR3 spans 17 amino acids. This chain's CDR3 is CATSETGTGTRTDTQYF. DNA for the CDR3: TGTGCCACCAGTGAGACCGGGACAGGGACCCGCACAGATACGCAGTATTTT.

The J gene is TRBJ2-3, the V gene TRBV12-3 or TRBV12-4, with D possibly TRBD1 on 5 matching bases. There are 16 residues in the CDR3. V was trimmed by 5 bases and J by 5 bases, leaving 20 bases between them. The CDR3 protein is CASSTPGRGRKDTQYF. CDR3 DNA: TGTGCCAGCAGTACCCCAGGAAGGGGCCGAAAAGATACGCAGTATTTT.

The chain's CDR3 is CSARDRETEAFF. The CDR3 DNA reads TGCAGTGCTAGAGACAGGGAAACTGAAGCTTTCTTT. This chain uses TRBV20-1 with TRBJ1-1, with a weak D call TRBD1 (5 bases). Germline V gene lookup returns CDR1 DFQATT and CDR2 SNEGSKA (reference sequence). V shed 0 bases and J shed 5 bases, with 7 bases lying between them. The CDR3 is 12 amino acids.

This clonotype was counted only a few times. The V and J genes are TRBV6-4 and TRBJ2-3, with D hard to call. V shed 2 bases and J shed 11 bases, with 14 bases lying between them. Per germline, CDR1 MRHNA and CDR2 SNTAGT. This CDR3 has 13 residues. The CDR3 nucleotides are TGTGCCAGCAGTGACCCTACTGTTAGAAGGCAGTATTTT. Encoded protein: CASSDPTVRRQYF.

This chain connects TRBV4-1 to TRBJ1-6; TRBD1 is a possible D gene (5 bases). Trimming took off 0 bases at V and 4 bases at J, with 10 bases between the two ends. The germline CDR1 and CDR2 sequences are MGHRA and YSYEKL. The CDR3 runs 16 residues. The CDR3 reads CASSQERDGYNSPLHF. Here the CDR3 DNA reads TGCGCCAGCAGCCAAGAACGGGACGGATATAATTCACCCCTCCACTTT.

In this sample, this clonotype turned up a few times. The rearrangement links TRBV4-1 to TRBJ2-2, with D tentatively TRBD2 (5 bases). Germline assignment: CDR1 MGHRA and CDR2 YSYEKL. The V end was cut by 3 bases, the J end by 5 bases, with 19 bases between. This CDR3 contains 17 residues. As DNA, the CDR3 is TGCGCCAGCAGCCAGATAGGACTCAAGCTGGGGACCGGGGAGCTGTTTTTT. This sequence encodes CASSQIGLKLGTGELFF.

This clonotype came up a few times. The gene calls are TRBV4-2 and TRBJ2-1; 12 bases fit TRBD2. The trim removed 4 bases at V and 8 bases at J, leaving 3 bases unmatched. This CDR3 contains 14 residues. The V gene's germline CDR1 is LGHNA and CDR2 YNFKEQ. The CDR3 region is CASSPRLAGDEQFF. The DNA for the CDR3 is TGTGCCAGCAGCCCCCGACTAGCGGGAGATGAGCAGTTCTTC.

The CDR3, as DNA: TGCAGTGCTTGGGCGGGGCGGAGCAACTACGAGCAGTACTTC. This sequence encodes CSAWAGRSNYEQYF. The rearrangement links TRBV20-1 to TRBJ2-7, with D maybe TRBD2 (6 bases). The germline V and J ends were trimmed by 5 bases and 3 bases, with 17 bases remaining between them. In germline, CDR1 is DFQATT, CDR2 SNEGSKA (reference sequence). This CDR3 has 14 residues.

V usage is TRBV14 and J usage is TRBJ1-2; D gene uncertain. V was clipped by 1 base and J by 5 bases, with 5 bases between them. Germline CDR1 is SGHDN and CDR2 is FVKESK. The CDR3 totals 12 residues. The CDR3 sequence is CASSQVGYGYTF. The CDR3 nucleotides read TGTGCCAGCAGCCAAGTTGGTTATGGCTACACCTTC. The full variable domain, with the rest looked up from reference TRBV14 and TRBJ1-2, is EAGVTQFPSHSVIEKGQTVTLRCDPISGHDNLYWYRRVMGKEIKFLLHFVKESKQDESGMPNNRFLAERTGGTYSTLKVQPAELEDSGVYFCASSQVGYGYTFGSGTRLTVV.

This clonotype is a singleton in its sample. The chain has TRBV2 and TRBJ2-7; D not certain. Trimming left V 0 bases short and J 6 bases short, with 6 bases between. CDR1 and CDR2 (germline): SNHLY, FYNNEI. The CDR3 spans 12 residues. CDR3: CASSEALGEQYF. The CDR3 nucleotides are TGTGCCAGCAGTGAAGCCTTGGGCGAGCAGTACTTC.

The chain links TRBV5-6 to TRBJ2-1; either TRBD1 or TRBD2 may fit D (6 bases each). CDR1 SGHDT and CDR2 YYEEEE come from the germline V gene. V was shortened by 4 bases and J by 3 bases, with 11 bases between the two germline ends. This CDR3 contains 14 residues. The CDR3, as DNA: TGTGCCAGCAGCACCAGGGGAGGCTACAATGAGCAGTTCTTC. It yields the protein CASSTRGGYNEQFF.

The V and J genes are TRBV3-1 and TRBJ1-1, with D possibly TRBD1 on 6 matching bases. The CDR3 covers 14 residues. Germline loops: CDR1 LGHDT, CDR2 YNNKEL (reference sequence). Trimming took off 4 bases at V and 1 base at J, with 10 bases between the two ends. The CDR3 here is CASSRGLSNTEAFF. The CDR3 DNA reads TGTGCCAGCAGCCGGGGGCTGTCGAACACTGAAGCTTTCTTT. The whole variable domain, filled in from reference TRBV3-1 and TRBJ1-1, reads DTAVSQTPKYLVTQMGNDKSIKCEQNLGHDTMYWYKQDSKKFLKIMFSYNNKELIINETVPNRFSPKSPDKAHLNLHINSLELGDSAVYFCASSRGLSNTEAFFGQGTRLTVV.